The 21 T cell receptor beta chains listed next were all sequenced from one sample in a study of spatial heterogeneity in lung cancer. Time point noted: sample taken at primary tumor resection. TCRdb itself ran the 5' RACE reads through MiXCR, one entry per CDR3 protein. The sample has 2,000 to 2,500 distinct CDR3 sequences, around 6.9% seen once. The sample was normal lung tissue next to the tumor, taken at surgery. The receptors here all came from a female donor with early-stage non-small cell lung cancer.

This clonotype is categorized as medium-sized. The gene calls are TRBV11-2 and TRBJ2-3; D gene ambiguous. Trimming left V 2 bases short and J 6 bases short, with 3 bases between. Germline assignment: CDR1 SGHAT and CDR2 FQNNGV. This CDR3 comprises 11 residues. In nucleotides, the CDR3 is TGTGCCAGCAGCTTACCGGATACGCAGTATTTT. As protein: CASSLPDTQYF.

This clonotype is categorized as medium-sized. The chain combines TRBV7-3 with TRBJ2-3, with TRBD2 matching over 13 bases. The CDR3 is 16 residues long. Germline V lookup: CDR1 SGHTA, CDR2 FQGTGA. Trimming took 2 bases from V and 1 from J; bases not matched to a gene: 0. For the CDR3, the DNA is TGTGCCAGCAGCTTAGGACTAGCGGGGGGCACAGATACGCAGTATTTT. Protein product: CASSLGLAGGTDTQYF.

Sample share makes this clonotype medium-sized. Here the CDR3 reads CASSQEGGADIQYF. As DNA, the CDR3 is TGCGCCAGCAGCCAAGAAGGGGGCGCGGACATTCAGTACTTC. V is TRBV4-3 and J is TRBJ2-4; 7 bases agree with TRBD1. Germline CDR1 and CDR2: LGHNA and YSLEER. The CDR3 has 14 residues. The V segment lost 0 bases and the J segment 8 bases; nucleotides outside the gene matches: 4.

This clonotype is medium-sized. This rearrangement joins TRBV5-1 to TRBJ1-3, with TRBD1 matching over 7 bases. With 0 bases clipped from V and 9 bases from J, the junction kept 15 bases outside the gene matches. The CDR3 sequence is 17 residues long. CDR1 is SGHRS, CDR2 YFSETQ, per germline. The CDR3 loop is CASSLGHRDSRAGTIYF. The CDR3 coding sequence is TGCGCCAGCAGCTTGGGCCACCGGGACAGTCGGGCTGGCACCATATATTTT.

This clonotype qualifies as medium-sized (0.01 to 0.1%). The chain combines TRBV11-2 with TRBJ2-7; D is uncertain. V lost 5 bases, J lost 9 bases, and 14 bases lay in between. CDR3 size: 12 residues. Germline V gene data show CDR1 as SGHAT and CDR2 as FQNNGV. The CDR3 protein is CASSPGWARQYF. In DNA, the CDR3 is TGTGCCAGCAGCCCCGGATGGGCAAGGCAGTACTTC.

CDR3 amino acids: CASSLGNRGKLFF. The CDR3 coding sequence is TGTGCCAGCAGCTTAGGGAACCGAGGGAAACTGTTTTTT. The V call is TRBV7-8, the J call TRBJ1-4; D is uncertain. The CDR3 loop spans 13 amino acids. Germline V lookup: CDR1 SGHVS, CDR2 FQNEAQ. Trimming took 1 base from V and 11 from J, leaving 11 bases between them. Using reference TRBV7-8 and TRBJ1-4 for the parts outside the CDR3, the full variable domain is GAGVSQSPRYKVAKRGQDVALRCDPISGHVSLFWYQQALGQGPEFLTYFQNEAQLDKSGLPSDRFFAERPEGSVSTLKIQRTQQEDSAVYLCASSLGNRGKLFFGSGTQLSVL.

Note on this clonotype: This could be a read error, since a much larger clone is one nucleotide away. The rearrangement joins TRBV13 to TRBJ1-3, with D perhaps matching TRBD1 (5 bases). CDR1 is PRHDT, CDR2 FYEKMQ, per germline (reference sequence). CDR3 size: 16 residues. In DNA, the CDR3 is TGTGCCCGCAGCCCCCGGGAGGGGAGCTCTGGAAACACCATATATTTT. This gives the protein CARSPREGSSGNTIYF.

By sample share, this clonotype is medium-sized (0.01 to 0.1%). The rearrangement links TRBV27 to TRBJ1-2, with a weak D call TRBD1 (6 bases). The germline gives CDR1 MNHEY, CDR2 SMNVEV (reference sequence). With 5 bases removed from V and 4 bases from J, the gap between germline ends came to 11 bases. This CDR3 region has 13 residues. The CDR3 DNA is TGTGCCAGCAGTCAAGGGGGACCCTATGGCTACACCTTC. It specifies CASSQGGPYGYTF.

This clonotype counts as medium-sized. The rearrangement uses TRBV7-2 and TRBJ1-1; 7 bases line up with TRBD1. This CDR3 comprises 13 residues. With V trimmed by 3 bases and J by 3 bases, 1 base remained unmatched. CDR1 and CDR2 from the germline V gene are SGHTA and FQGNSA. CDR3: CASSFTGDTEAFF. DNA of the CDR3: TGTGCCAGCAGCTTTACAGGGGACACTGAAGCTTTCTTT.

By share of the sample, this clonotype is medium-sized. The chain is built from TRBV28 and TRBJ2-7, with a possible D match to TRBD1 (6 bases). Deletions cut 5 bases from V and 0 bases from J, with 14 bases between. Per the germline V gene, CDR1 is MDHEN and CDR2 is SYDVKM. The CDR3 extends over 15 amino acids. The CDR3 DNA sequence: TGTGCCAGCAGTAATACAGGGTTGAGCTCCTACGAGCAGTACTTC. The encoded protein is CASSNTGLSSYEQYF.

This clonotype qualifies as large. The chain links TRBV7-9 to TRBJ1-1, with D possibly matching TRBD1 (6 bases). Trimming removed 4 bases from V and 1 base from J, with 10 bases in between. CDR1 and CDR2 (germline): SEHNR, FQNEAQ (reference sequence). The CDR3 consists of 14 residues. CDR3 nucleotide sequence: TGTGCCAGCAGCTCTCGACAGGAGAACACTGAAGCTTTCTTT. Residues: CASSSRQENTEAFF.

The J gene is TRBJ1-6, the V gene TRBV4-3, with unresolved D. Per the germline V gene, CDR1 is LGHNA and CDR2 is YSLEER. V lost 1 base and J 10 bases, leaving 14 bases between the germline ends. This CDR3 is 15 amino acids long. The CDR3 protein is CASSQVGDMGSPLHF. In DNA form, the CDR3 reads TGCGCCAGCAGCCAAGTAGGTGACATGGGGTCACCCCTCCACTTT.

By share of the sample, this clonotype is medium-sized (0.01 to 0.1%). The chain links TRBV27 to TRBJ1-6, with TRBD1 identical over 11 bases. Losses at the gene ends were 1 base for V and 10 bases for J; bases not matched to a gene: 3. The CDR3 spans 15 residues. The V gene's germline CDR1 is MNHEY and CDR2 SMNVEV (reference sequence). CDR3 DNA: TGTGCCAGCAGTTTATTTGGGACAGGGGGATCACCCCTCCACTTT. This translates into CASSLFGTGGSPLHF.

This clonotype was counted between two and nine times. The chain employs TRBV2 and TRBJ1-3; tentative D call: TRBD1 (5 bases). V was shortened by 7 bases and J by 1 base, with 11 bases between the two germline ends. Germline CDR1 is SNHLY and CDR2 is FYNNEI. The CDR3 extends over 14 amino acids. The CDR3 DNA is TGTGCCAGCACGAGGGGAGTGTCTGGAAACACCATATATTTT. Translating it yields CASTRGVSGNTIYF.

By share of the sample, this clonotype is medium-sized. V gene TRBV12-3 or TRBV12-4 combines with J gene TRBJ1-5; 8 bases align to TRBD1. This CDR3 spans 12 amino acids. J lost 11 bases, V lost 6 bases, and 6 bases had no gene match. CDR3 in amino acids: CASSQTGASQHF. In nucleotides, the CDR3 is TGTGCCAGCAGCCAGACAGGGGCGTCCCAGCATTTT.

This clonotype was observed a handful of times. The V call is TRBV11-2, the J call TRBJ2-7; D ambiguous. This CDR3 has 12 amino acids. The germline V gene encodes CDR1 SGHAT and CDR2 FQNNGV. Trimming left V 5 bases short and J 4 bases short, with 9 bases between. The CDR3: CASSRTRYEQYF. CDR3 DNA sequence: TGTGCCAGCAGCCGTACCCGGTACGAGCAGTACTTC.

The chain links TRBV6-1 to TRBJ1-1; unclear D gene. Trimming removed 1 base at V and 1 base at J, with 7 bases between. The length of the CDR3 is 14 residues. CDR1 is MNHNS, CDR2 SASEGT, per germline. For the CDR3, the DNA is TGTGCCAGCAGTGAAGACCGGAGGAACACTGAAGCTTTCTTT. This codes for CASSEDRRNTEAFF.

Within the sample, this clonotype is medium-sized. The V gene is TRBV24-1, the J gene TRBJ2-1; D perhaps matches TRBD2 (7 bases). V dropped 6 bases and J dropped 0 bases, with 11 bases sitting between them. The length of the CDR3 is 15 residues. Per the germline V gene, CDR1 is KGHDR and CDR2 is SFDVKD. The CDR3 DNA reads as TGTGCCACCAGTAGGGGGGGGAGCTCCTACAATGAGCAGTTCTTC. Encoded protein: CATSRGGSSYNEQFF.

This clonotype showed up just a few times. This chain connects TRBV20-1 to TRBJ2-5, with 9 bases aligning to TRBD2. With 6 bases clipped from V and 2 bases from J, the junction kept 7 bases outside the gene matches. The germline CDR1 and CDR2 sequences are DFQATT and SNEGSKA (reference sequence). This CDR3 region has 14 residues. The CDR3 DNA follows: TGCAGTGCCACGCCGGGACTAGCACAAGAGACCCAGTACTTC. Protein: CSATPGLAQETQYF.

Sample share makes this clonotype medium-sized. The rearrangement joins TRBV13 to TRBJ2-4; D unresolved. Trimming took 4 bases from V and 2 from J, leaving 15 bases between them. Germline values: CDR1 PRHDT, CDR2 FYEKMQ (reference sequence). The CDR3 contains 16 residues. The CDR3, as DNA: TGTGCCAGCAGCTGTTTACGACTGGAAACCAAAAACATTCAGTACTTC. It is translated as CASSCLRLETKNIQYF.

This clonotype is judged medium-sized. This chain joins TRBV27 and TRBJ2-7, with 7 bases identical to TRBD2. CDR1 is MNHEY, CDR2 SMNVEV, per germline (reference sequence). The CDR3 length is 16 residues. The V gene end was trimmed by 7 bases and the J gene end by 6 bases; junction bases not matched to a gene: 18. This chain's CDR3 is CASTVSWGGSYSEQYF. For the CDR3, the DNA is TGTGCCAGCACGGTGTCCTGGGGCGGGAGTTATAGCGAGCAGTACTTC.